This T cell receptor (beta chain) was identified during a study of T cell repertoires in cytomegalovirus infection. Overall study results and limits: HLA-C-restricted CMV clonotypes gave the most frequent clonotype in two of eight donors.

CDR3 length: 18 residues. Germline assignment: CDR1 SGDLS and CDR2 YYNGEE. J gave up 8 bases and V 3 bases, and 20 bases lay outside the gene matches. Worth noting for this clonotype: The antigen is undetermined.

In TCRdb, the reads were re-called with MiXCR into one record per CDR3 protein. The sample contains approximately 500,000 distinct CDR3 sequences, 11% of which appear only once. The source material was PBMCs. The V and J genes are TRBV9 and TRBJ2-1; 7 bases fit TRBD1. The clonotype originates from a human donor in good health (CMV status not recorded). Some clones in this sample may be carry-over from other donors' samples. CDR3 residues: CASSERVVRTGTLDEQFF. The CDR3 DNA sequence: TGTGCCAGCAGCGAGAGGGTGGTGAGGACAGGCACCTTAGATGAGCAGTTCTTC. Looking up the rest from reference TRBV9 and TRBJ2-1 gives the full variable domain: DSGVTQTPKHLITATGQRVTLRCSPRSGDLSVYWYQQSLDQGLQFLIQYYNGEERAKGNILERFSAQQFPDLHSELNLSSLELGDSALYFCASSERVVRTGTLDEQFFGPGTRLTVL.